This TCR beta chain was sequenced in a study of control samples from healthy donors and cancer patients. TCRdb's table, derived via immunoSEQ multiplex PCR, lists solely in-frame clones and lacks some. The profile shows tens of thousands of clones, less than 90% of them singletons. Trimming took 2 bases from V and 5 from J, leaving 12 bases between them. This CDR3 has 15 amino acids. CDR1 MDHEN and CDR2 SYDVKM come from the germline V gene. V and J are TRBV28 and TRBJ2-2; either TRBD1 or TRBD2 may supply D (5 bases each). The receptor comes from a woman in her 50s in good health. Sequenced: blood. Here the CDR3 DNA reads TGTGCCAGCAGTTTACGACCCGGGGCAACCGGGGAGCTGTTTTTT. Its translation: CASSLRPGATGELFF.